The rows below give T cell receptor beta chains drawn from one sample of a study of cytomegalovirus exposure and HLA in healthy donors. Only in-frame clones appear in the TCRdb table, and some are missing; sequencing was by immunoSEQ multiplex PCR. Of 110,000 to 150,000 clones in the sample, over 60% were seen once. What was sequenced was PBMCs. These receptors were collected from a man aged 40-50 years in good health and CMV-seronegative. CDR3s include the opening cysteine and the closing phenylalanine or tryptophan. Each record gives: V gene, J gene, clone size, CDR3 length, D gene, CDR3 DNA, CDR3 protein. The D gene is left open where the match is weak. Clone size appears in some rows only: once, few, many, or a class for an expanded clone.

v_call: TRBV7-2; j_call: TRBJ2-4; clone_size: .; cdr3_length: 14; d_call: TRBD1; cdr3_nt: TGTGCCAGCAGCCCCGGACAGGGTTTGAACATTCAGTACTTC; cdr3_aa: CASSPGQGLNIQYF
v_call: TRBV28; j_call: TRBJ2-7; clone_size: .; cdr3_length: 14; d_call: .; cdr3_nt: TGTGCCAGCAGAGGACAGCCAAAGACATACGAGCAGTACTTC; cdr3_aa: CASRGQPKTYEQYF
v_call: TRBV4-1; j_call: TRBJ1-3; clone_size: .; cdr3_length: 16; d_call: .; cdr3_nt: TGCGCCAGCAGCCAGATGACAGCTGTCTCTGGAAACACCATATATTTT; cdr3_aa: CASSQMTAVSGNTIYF
v_call: TRBV30; j_call: TRBJ2-7; clone_size: .; cdr3_length: 21; d_call: TRBD2; cdr3_nt: TGTGCCTGGAGCGCCTTCGCCTACTGGCGGGAGCAAGAGATAAACTCCTACGAGCAGTACTTC; cdr3_aa: CAWSAFAYWREQEINSYEQYF
v_call: TRBV7-9; j_call: TRBJ1-1; clone_size: .; cdr3_length: 11; d_call: .; cdr3_nt: TGTGCCAGCAGCCCCCTAGAAGAGGCTTTCTTT; cdr3_aa: CASSPLEEAFF
v_call: TRBV18; j_call: TRBJ2-3; clone_size: once; cdr3_length: 15; d_call: .; cdr3_nt: TGTGCCAGCTCACAACAGGGGGGGCGCACAGATACGCAGTATTTT; cdr3_aa: CASSQQGGRTDTQYF
v_call: TRBV7-3; j_call: TRBJ1-1; clone_size: .; cdr3_length: 16; d_call: .; cdr3_nt: TGTGCCAGCAGCTTACGTGAGTCGGGTCCGAACACTGAAGCTTTCTTT; cdr3_aa: CASSLRESGPNTEAFF
v_call: TRBV5-1; j_call: TRBJ2-1; clone_size: .; cdr3_length: 18; d_call: TRBD2; cdr3_nt: TGCGCCAGCAGCTCCGGGTCCATAGCGGGGGGGCCGGGCAATGAGCAGTTCTTC; cdr3_aa: CASSSGSIAGGPGNEQFF
v_call: TRBV7-9; j_call: TRBJ2-2; clone_size: .; cdr3_length: 14; d_call: TRBD1; cdr3_nt: TGTGCCAGCAGCTACCGGACAGGGACCGGGGAGCTGTTTTTT; cdr3_aa: CASSYRTGTGELFF
v_call: TRBV9; j_call: TRBJ2-2; clone_size: .; cdr3_length: 14; d_call: .; cdr3_nt: TGTGCCAGCAGCGTAGCTCTAGGAGCCGGGGAGCTGTTTTTT; cdr3_aa: CASSVALGAGELFF
v_call: TRBV19; j_call: TRBJ1-2; clone_size: .; cdr3_length: 14; d_call: .; cdr3_nt: TGTGCCAGTAGTATGGGCCCCTACCAAGGCGGCTACACCTTC; cdr3_aa: CASSMGPYQGGYTF
v_call: TRBV19; j_call: TRBJ2-7; clone_size: .; cdr3_length: 14; d_call: TRBD1; cdr3_nt: TGTGCCAGTAGTACCGGACAGGGGGGCCACGAGCAGTACTTC; cdr3_aa: CASSTGQGGHEQYF
v_call: TRBV7-2; j_call: TRBJ2-2; clone_size: few; cdr3_length: 14; d_call: .; cdr3_nt: TGTGCCAGCAGAAGCTCCCTTTCTGCCGGGGAGCTGTTTTTT; cdr3_aa: CASRSSLSAGELFF
v_call: TRBV15; j_call: TRBJ1-5; clone_size: .; cdr3_length: 14; d_call: .; cdr3_nt: TGTGCCACCAGCAGAGAGAGATCGAGCCAGCCCCAGCATTTT; cdr3_aa: CATSRERSSQPQHF
v_call: TRBV6-6; j_call: TRBJ2-1; clone_size: .; cdr3_length: 15; d_call: .; cdr3_nt: TGTGCCAGCAGTTACTACGGGGGGCTCGACAATGAGCAGTTCTTC; cdr3_aa: CASSYYGGLDNEQFF
v_call: TRBV7-9; j_call: TRBJ1-2; clone_size: .; cdr3_length: 12; d_call: TRBD1; cdr3_nt: TGTGCCAGCAGTACAGGGGACTATGGCTACACCTTC; cdr3_aa: CASSTGDYGYTF
v_call: TRBV7-6; j_call: TRBJ1-3; clone_size: .; cdr3_length: 14; d_call: .; cdr3_nt: TGTGCCAGCAGCTTAACTGGCGGCCGAAACACCATATATTTT; cdr3_aa: CASSLTGGRNTIYF
v_call: TRBV7-2; j_call: TRBJ2-2; clone_size: once; cdr3_length: 15; d_call: TRBD2; cdr3_nt: TGTGCCAGCAGCATGGGACTACCGGAAAACGGGGAGCTGTTTTTT; cdr3_aa: CASSMGLPENGELFF
v_call: TRBV2; j_call: TRBJ1-1; clone_size: .; cdr3_length: 13; d_call: TRBD1; cdr3_nt: TGTGCCAGCAGGCCCCAGGGGGGAAATGAAGCTTTCTTT; cdr3_aa: CASRPQGGNEAFF
v_call: TRBV7-2; j_call: TRBJ2-4; clone_size: .; cdr3_length: 14; d_call: .; cdr3_nt: TGTGCCAGCAGCTTAATGTTACAGAAAAACATTCAGTACTTC; cdr3_aa: CASSLMLQKNIQYF
v_call: TRBV6-5; j_call: TRBJ2-5; clone_size: .; cdr3_length: 14; d_call: TRBD2; cdr3_nt: TGTGCCAGCAGTTACATGGCGGGAGCGGAGACCCAGTACTTC; cdr3_aa: CASSYMAGAETQYF
v_call: TRBV5-1; j_call: TRBJ2-1; clone_size: .; cdr3_length: 14; d_call: TRBD1; cdr3_nt: TGCGCCAGCAGCGGGGACAGGGACTACAATGAGCAGTTCTTC; cdr3_aa: CASSGDRDYNEQFF
v_call: TRBV29-1; j_call: TRBJ2-1; clone_size: .; cdr3_length: 13; d_call: TRBD1; cdr3_nt: TGCAGCGTGTGGGACAGGGGGTTCAATGAGCAGTTCTTC; cdr3_aa: CSVWDRGFNEQFF
v_call: TRBV5-4; j_call: TRBJ2-7; clone_size: .; cdr3_length: 15; d_call: TRBD2; cdr3_nt: TGTGCCAGCAGCTTGGGGACTAGCCCGAGCTACGAGCAGTACTTC; cdr3_aa: CASSLGTSPSYEQYF
v_call: TRBV2; j_call: TRBJ1-6; clone_size: .; cdr3_length: 13; d_call: .; cdr3_nt: TGTGCCAGCAGTCCGAACACAAATTCACCCCTCCACTTT; cdr3_aa: CASSPNTNSPLHF
v_call: TRBV7-9; j_call: TRBJ1-2; clone_size: .; cdr3_length: 15; d_call: TRBD1; cdr3_nt: TGTGCCAGCAGCTTTCAGACAGGGGGTTACTATGGCTACACCTTC; cdr3_aa: CASSFQTGGYYGYTF
v_call: TRBV19; j_call: TRBJ1-3; clone_size: .; cdr3_length: 15; d_call: .; cdr3_nt: TGTGCCAGTAGTAGCGGGGCCGGCTCTGGAAACACCATATATTTT; cdr3_aa: CASSSGAGSGNTIYF
v_call: TRBV5-1; j_call: TRBJ2-5; clone_size: .; cdr3_length: 14; d_call: .; cdr3_nt: TGCGCCAGTAAATCAGACAGGCCTCCGGAGACCCAGTACTTC; cdr3_aa: CASKSDRPPETQYF
v_call: TRBV5-1; j_call: TRBJ2-1; clone_size: .; cdr3_length: 15; d_call: TRBD2; cdr3_nt: TGCGCCAGCAGCGGGGTGCGGGGGGCGAACAATGAGCAGTTCTTC; cdr3_aa: CASSGVRGANNEQFF
v_call: TRBV28; j_call: TRBJ1-2; clone_size: .; cdr3_length: 13; d_call: TRBD1; cdr3_nt: TGTGCCAGCCGGATTGTTCAGGGGGCTCCCTACACCTTC; cdr3_aa: CASRIVQGAPYTF
v_call: TRBV7-8; j_call: TRBJ2-5; clone_size: .; cdr3_length: 11; d_call: .; cdr3_nt: TGTGCCAGCAGCTTAGTCGGAGGGGCTCACTTC; cdr3_aa: CASSLVGGAHF
v_call: TRBV6-1; j_call: TRBJ1-1; clone_size: .; cdr3_length: 12; d_call: .; cdr3_nt: TGTGCCAGCAGTGAATGGGCTTCTGAAGCTTTCTTT; cdr3_aa: CASSEWASEAFF
v_call: TRBV4-1; j_call: TRBJ1-5; clone_size: .; cdr3_length: 16; d_call: .; cdr3_nt: TGCGCCAGCAGCCAAGGGGCAGGGCTAAGCAATCAGCCCCAGCATTTT; cdr3_aa: CASSQGAGLSNQPQHF
v_call: TRBV27; j_call: TRBJ1-5; clone_size: once; cdr3_length: 14; d_call: .; cdr3_nt: TGTGCCAGCAGTCCCAGATTCGGCAATCAGCCCCAGCATTTT; cdr3_aa: CASSPRFGNQPQHF
v_call: TRBV11-3; j_call: TRBJ1-1; clone_size: .; cdr3_length: 15; d_call: .; cdr3_nt: TGTGCCAGCAGCTCCGGGGGGGCGATGAACACTGAAGCTTTCTTT; cdr3_aa: CASSSGGAMNTEAFF
v_call: TRBV30; j_call: TRBJ2-1; clone_size: .; cdr3_length: 15; d_call: .; cdr3_nt: TGTGCCTGGAGTGCGTTAGCATACCCCTACAATGAGCAGTTCTTC; cdr3_aa: CAWSALAYPYNEQFF
v_call: TRBV19; j_call: TRBJ1-2; clone_size: .; cdr3_length: 11; d_call: .; cdr3_nt: TGTGCCAGTGGATCAGGGTGGGGCTACACCTTC; cdr3_aa: CASGSGWGYTF
v_call: TRBV2; j_call: TRBJ2-2; clone_size: .; cdr3_length: 14; d_call: TRBD1; cdr3_nt: TGTGCCAGTAAGGGGACAGGGAACACCGGGGAGCTGTTTTTT; cdr3_aa: CASKGTGNTGELFF
v_call: TRBV10-3; j_call: TRBJ2-7; clone_size: .; cdr3_length: 18; d_call: TRBD2; cdr3_nt: TGTGCCATCAGTGAGTCTATAGGGTCTAGCGGACTCTCCTACGAGCAGTACTTC; cdr3_aa: CAISESIGSSGLSYEQYF
v_call: TRBV29-1; j_call: TRBJ2-2; clone_size: .; cdr3_length: 15; d_call: .; cdr3_nt: TGCAGCGTTGAAGGATCGGGACAAAGCACCGGGGAGCTGTTTTTT; cdr3_aa: CSVEGSGQSTGELFF